This note documents a single T cell receptor beta chain sequence. Its binding antigen is unknown. It has no much larger one-base neighbor in the sample; base qualities were not kept. The sample belongs to a study of Ad26.COV2.S vaccination and SARS-CoV-2 variants listed by TCRdb under 2021. For the wider study: Donors in the vaccine arm were drawn from COV1001, a multicentre, randomized, double-blind, placebo-controlled phase I-IIa trial testing Ad26.COV2.S in healthy adults. Ad26.COV2.S was given intramuscularly at 5x10^10 or 1x10^11 viral particles, as a single shot or as two shots 56 days apart. TCRbeta repertoire sequencing was used to assess the specificity and breadth of SARS-CoV-2-reactive T cell receptors after Ad26.COV2.S vaccination. A total of roughly 30 samples were included in the TCR-sequenced set, comprising around 19 Ad26.COV2.S vaccine recipients, 5 placebo recipients and 8 SARS-CoV-2 convalescent individuals. Trial participants were randomized into five groups of five, in which low-dose or high-dose Ad26.COV2.S was given once or twice, or placebo was given on both occasions. Throughout the experiments and outcome assessment, investigators stayed blinded to trial group allocation. The research as a whole found: It was noted by the authors that total T cell responses may have been underestimated by the TCR breadth and depth analyses. Spike-specific TCR breadth was higher in Ad26.COV2.S recipients than in placebo recipients (P = 0.0014). The study lacked the statistical power to compare responses across vaccine doses or regimens. Non-spike TCR breadth was comparable between vaccine and placebo recipients, consistent with the vaccine containing only spike. After vaccination, substantial breadth of spike-specific CD8+ and CD4+ T cell responses was reported.

TCRbeta CDR3 regions were sequenced with the immunoSEQ Assay. After extraction, genomic DNA underwent amplification by bias-controlled multiplex PCR, followed by high-throughput sequencing. The study's processing was this. To quantify the absolute abundance of every unique TCRbeta CDR3 region, sequences were collapsed and filtered. Usable DNA was measured by amplifying reference genes present in all nucleated cells, and TCRbeta template counts were normalized to that usable DNA to estimate T cell fraction. Repertoire TCRs were annotated as SARS-CoV-2-specific when V gene, CDR3 amino acid sequence and J gene were exactly matched to a known reactive TCR set. The reference SARS-CoV-2 TCR set was derived from MIRA and filtered for enrichment in COVID-19-positive ImmuneCODE repertoires, a step that removed public or cross-reactive TCRs. Based on the MIRA antigens, annotated TCRs were further analysed at the level of specific ORF or position within ORF. Breadth was defined as the number of annotated unique rearrangements divided by the total number of unique productive rearrangements, and depth was defined as the summed frequency of the annotated unique rearrangements. TCR breadth was compared between groups using two-sided Wilcoxon rank-sum tests. TCRdb provides this immuneACCESS table in a form limited to in-frame rearrangements. Some clones are lacking; in checked studies, under half of them reflect an unresolved V gene, and why the rest are absent is not known. D and trimming were read from the DNA, whereas the V and J calls and clone size are those reported in that table. This sample comprises about 330,000 clones, 85% to 90% of them detected only once. Of the sample, 5.5% falls within the top ten clones.

The intended sense of this specimen's treatment or condition label: approximately 18 received Ad26.COV2.S at low or high dose, single or two shots; about 5 received placebo; per-sample allocation not given. Repertoires of vaccine and placebo recipients were sequenced from samples collected on day 63 after the first injection. Between 29 July and 7 August 2020, Cohort 1b enrolled about two dozen adults aged 18-55 years at one site in Boston, USA. As a vaccine, Ad26.COV2.S was a replication-incompetent adenovirus type 26 vector that expressed a prefusion-stabilized SARS-CoV-2 spike protein derived from the original Wuhan strain. There are 17 amino acids in the CDR3, from cysteine to phenylalanine inclusive. The retained sequence is limited to the CDR3, 51 bases, with the frame set at the first base. Clipping removes 0 bases from V and 4 bases from J, with 8 as the unmatched junction base count. Per the germline V gene (reference sequence), LGHDT is the CDR1 and YNNKEL is the CDR2.

This clonotype was obtained from a person between 18 and 60 years old who received the Ad26.COV2.S COVID-19 vaccine or a placebo. This sequence uses TRBV3-1 (or the pseudogene TRBV3-2) and TRBJ2-1; TRBD2 fits 8 bases in the junction. Specimen: peripheral blood, collected in a trial of Ad26.COV2.S vaccine versus placebo. The CDR3 here reads CASSQEYGLALYNEQFF. The sequenced DNA: TGTGCCAGCAGCCAAGAGTACGGACTAGCCCTATACAATGAGCAGTTCTTC.